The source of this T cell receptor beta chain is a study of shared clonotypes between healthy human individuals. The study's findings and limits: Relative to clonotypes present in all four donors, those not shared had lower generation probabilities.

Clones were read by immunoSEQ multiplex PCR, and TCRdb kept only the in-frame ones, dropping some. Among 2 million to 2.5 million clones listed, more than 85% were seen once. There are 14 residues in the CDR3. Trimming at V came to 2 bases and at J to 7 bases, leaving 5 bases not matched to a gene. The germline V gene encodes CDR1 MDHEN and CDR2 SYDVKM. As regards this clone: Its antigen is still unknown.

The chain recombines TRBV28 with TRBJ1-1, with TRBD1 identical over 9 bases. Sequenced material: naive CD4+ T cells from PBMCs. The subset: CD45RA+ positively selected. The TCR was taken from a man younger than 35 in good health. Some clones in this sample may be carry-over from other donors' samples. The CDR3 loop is CASSLHRGRREAFF. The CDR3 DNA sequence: TGTGCCAGCAGTTTACACAGGGGGCGGCGTGAAGCTTTCTTT.